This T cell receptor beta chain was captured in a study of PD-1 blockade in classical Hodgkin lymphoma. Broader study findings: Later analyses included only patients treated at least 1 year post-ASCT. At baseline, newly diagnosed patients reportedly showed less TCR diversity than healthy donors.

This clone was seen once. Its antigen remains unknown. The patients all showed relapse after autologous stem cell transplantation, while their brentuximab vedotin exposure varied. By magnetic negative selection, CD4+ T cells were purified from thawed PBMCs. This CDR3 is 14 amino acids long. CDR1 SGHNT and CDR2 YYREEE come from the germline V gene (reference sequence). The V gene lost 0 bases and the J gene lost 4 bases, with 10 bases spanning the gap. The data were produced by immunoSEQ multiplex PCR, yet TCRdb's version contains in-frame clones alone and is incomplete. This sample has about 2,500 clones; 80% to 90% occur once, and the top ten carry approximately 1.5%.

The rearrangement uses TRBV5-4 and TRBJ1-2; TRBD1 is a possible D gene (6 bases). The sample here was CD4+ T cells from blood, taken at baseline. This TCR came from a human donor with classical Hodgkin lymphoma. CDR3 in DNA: TGTGCCAGCAGCTTGGGACAGGATCTCTATGGCTACACCTTC. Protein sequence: CASSLGQDLYGYTF.